These T cell receptor beta chains were read from a single sample in a study of T-cell reconstitution after alpha-beta-depleted transplantation in children. MiXCR, run by TCRdb on the PCR reads, gives a single entry per CDR3 protein. The sample has some 840,000 distinct CDR3 sequences, about 15% seen once. Material: PBMCs, mostly from graft donor cells, obtained 360 days after TCRalphabeta/CD19-depleted stem cell transplant. These receptors were collected from a male patient between 10 and 17 years old who had a stem cell transplant for acute lymphoblastic leukemia, so the T cells may come from the graft donor. The CDR3 runs from the conserved cysteine through the conserved F or W. D genes are given only for firm matches. Clone size is given for some rows only: seen once, a few or many times, or a class if the clone is expanded.

TRBV12-3/TRBV12-4	-	TRBJ2-2	few	CASRAGTKNTGELFF	TGTGCCAGCAGAGCTGGGACCAAGAACACCGGGGAGCTGTTTTTT
TRBV15	-	TRBJ2-2	few	CATSREGAEEGTGELFF	TGTGCCACCAGCAGAGAGGGGGCGGAAGAGGGAACCGGGGAGCTGTTTTTT
TRBV5-1	-	TRBJ2-7	few	CASSLTRMAREQYF	TGCGCCAGCAGCCTTACCCGGATGGCGCGGGAGCAGTACTTC
TRBV7-6	TRBD2	TRBJ2-1	many	CASSSPLAGGNNEQFF	TGTGCCAGCAGCTCCCCACTAGCGGGAGGGAACAATGAGCAGTTCTTC
TRBV4-3	-	TRBJ1-3	-	CASSQDRFPLSGNTIYF	TGCGCCAGCAGCCAAGATCGGTTTCCCCTCTCTGGAAACACCATATATTTT
TRBV19	TRBD2	TRBJ2-1	few	CASSIVAGGRNEQFF	TGTGCCAGTAGTATAGTGGCGGGAGGACGAAATGAGCAGTTCTTC
TRBV7-9	TRBD1	TRBJ2-7	-	CASTDIGQGSGYEQYF	TGTGCCAGCACCGATATCGGACAGGGAAGTGGCTACGAGCAGTACTTC
TRBV9	TRBD1	TRBJ2-7	-	CASSFRTGEYEQYF	TGTGCCAGCAGCTTTCGGACAGGGGAATACGAGCAGTACTTC
TRBV15	-	TRBJ2-3	few	CATGVNTDTQYF	TGTGCCACTGGAGTTAACACAGATACGCAGTATTTT
TRBV20-1	TRBD2	TRBJ2-1	few	CSVVAGGWAYNEQFF	TGCAGTGTTGTAGCGGGAGGGTGGGCCTACAATGAGCAGTTCTTC
TRBV20-1	-	TRBJ2-1	-	CSARDLRAGKYNEQFF	TGCAGTGCTAGGGATCTGAGGGCGGGGAAATACAATGAGCAGTTCTTC
TRBV24-1	-	TRBJ2-5	few	CATSETTGTQYF	TGTGCCACCAGTGAAACAACCGGGACCCAGTACTTC
TRBV4-1	-	TRBJ2-4	few	CASSQLGRAKNIQYF	TGCGCCAGCAGCCAGCTTGGACGGGCCAAAAACATTCAGTACTTC
TRBV7-6	TRBD2	TRBJ2-1	-	CASSNSGRKGNEQFF	TGTGCCAGCAGCAATAGCGGGAGGAAGGGCAATGAGCAGTTCTTC
TRBV15	TRBD1	TRBJ1-4	few	CATSMGQGFRDNEKLFF	TGTGCCACCAGCATGGGACAGGGCTTCCGGGATAATGAAAAACTGTTTTTT
TRBV5-6	TRBD1	TRBJ1-2	few	CASSLRTGAYGYTF	TGTGCCAGCAGCTTAAGGACAGGGGCCTATGGCTACACCTTC
TRBV6-5	-	TRBJ2-5	many	CASSYSAGVGETQYF	TGTGCCAGCAGTTACTCGGCAGGGGTGGGGGAGACCCAGTACTTC
TRBV30	-	TRBJ2-1	few	CAWSVQVGSEQFF	TGTGCCTGGAGTGTACAAGTAGGTAGTGAGCAGTTCTTC
TRBV5-1	-	TRBJ1-1	-	CASSRGGGPNTEAFF	TGCGCCAGCAGCCGGGGCGGGGGACCCAACACTGAAGCTTTCTTT